The 20 T cell receptor beta chains presented below share a single source sample, sequenced in a study of T cell repertoires and leukemia-associated antigens. TCRdb analysed the 5' RACE reads with MiXCR anew, one entry per CDR3 protein. This sample has about 14,000 distinct CDR3 sequences, with approximately 38% found just once. Their cognate antigens are unknown. Sequences were obtained from CD3+ T cells sorted from blood and cultured. All receptors come from a female donor in good health.

This clonotype is classed as medium-sized. The chain carries TRBV29-1 and TRBJ2-3; 12 bases match TRBD2. Germline CDR1 SQVTM, CDR2 ANQGSEA. This CDR3 spans 15 amino acids. Trimming cost V 4 bases and J 4 bases; bases outside gene matches: 6. The CDR3 reads CSVGGTSGRADTQYF. The CDR3 nucleotides are TGCAGCGTTGGGGGGACTAGCGGGCGAGCAGATACGCAGTATTTT.

By share, this clonotype ranks as medium-sized (0.01 to 0.1%). The chain links TRBV5-1 to TRBJ2-1; D might be TRBD1 (7 bases). CDR3 length: 17 residues. The germline V gene encodes CDR1 SGHRS and CDR2 YFSETQ. Trimming stripped 5 bases from V and 5 bases from J, with 23 bases between. The CDR3 DNA follows: TGCGCCAGCAGGCCCGATACCTCAGGGGGGTTCAACAATGAGCAGTTCTTC. This encodes CASRPDTSGGFNNEQFF. Full variable domain (missing parts from reference TRBV5-1 and TRBJ2-1): KAGVTQTPRYLIKTRGQQVTLSCSPISGHRSVSWYQQTPGQGLQFLFEYFSETQRNKGNFPGRFSGRQFSNSRSEMNVSTLELGDSALYLCASRPDTSGGFNNEQFFGPGTRLTVL.

With regard to this clonotype: This may be a read error: a much more frequent sequence differs by one nucleotide. The chain is built from TRBV28 and TRBJ1-1; D gene ambiguous. Germline V gives CDR1 MDHEN, CDR2 SYDVKM. The CDR3 length is 14 residues. The chain's CDR3 is CASSLWSLNTEVFF. The CDR3 DNA reads as TGTGCCAGCAGTTTATGGAGCCTGAACACTGAAGTTTTCTTT.

Regarding this clonotype: Since the CDR3 does not end with the conserved phenylalanine or tryptophan, this likely comes from a read error. The gene calls are TRBV19 and TRBJ2-1; 9 bases align to TRBD1. V was pared by 6 bases and J by 8 bases, with 11 bases of the junction left unmatched. From germline, CDR1 is LNHDA and CDR2 SQIVND (reference sequence). The CDR3 sequence is 15 residues long. The DNA of the CDR3 is TGTGCCAGTAGGCCAGGACAGGGGACCCTCGATGAGCAGTTCCTC. This codes for CASRPGQGTLDEQFL.

This clonotype has more than one count but fewer than ten. The V and J genes are TRBV11-2 and TRBJ2-7, with TRBD2 identical over 11 bases. The V segment lost 5 bases and the J segment 1 base; nucleotides outside the gene matches: 4. CDR3 length: 15 residues. Germline V gene lookup returns CDR1 SGHAT and CDR2 FQNNGV. This CDR3 is CASSPGLADSYEQYF. The CDR3 DNA follows: TGTGCCAGCAGCCCGGGACTAGCGGATTCCTACGAGCAGTACTTC. The complete variable domain, with remaining parts taken from reference TRBV11-2 and TRBJ2-7, reads EAGVAQSPRYKIIEKRQSVAFWCNPISGHATLYWYQQILGQGPKLLIQFQNNGVVDDSQLPKDRFSAERLKGVDSTLKIQPAKLEDSAVYLCASSPGLADSYEQYFGPGTRLTVT.

This clonotype was recorded a few times. The rearrangement uses TRBV20-1 and TRBJ2-3; D is unresolved. V lost 3 bases and J 4 bases, leaving 5 bases between the germline ends. The germline V gene has CDR1 DFQATT and CDR2 SNEGSKA (reference sequence). This CDR3 region has 11 residues. This CDR3 reads CSASRPDTQYF. The CDR3 DNA is TGCAGTGCTAGTCGGCCAGATACGCAGTATTTT.

In this sample, this clonotype turned up many times. The chain links TRBV3-1 to TRBJ2-5; no clear D. The germline gives CDR1 LGHDT, CDR2 YNNKEL (reference sequence). The CDR3 length is 14 residues. V dropped 2 bases and J dropped 1 base, with 8 bases sitting between them. CDR3 loop: CASSQSGFQETQYF. Here the CDR3 DNA reads TGTGCCAGCAGCCAATCCGGGTTCCAAGAGACCCAGTACTTC.

Turning to this clonotype: Likely a read error: the CDR3 ends without its conserved phenylalanine or tryptophan. The V call is TRBV29-1, the J call TRBJ2-1, with D tentatively TRBD1 (5 bases). The CDR3 extends over 10 amino acids. The germline V gene has CDR1 SQVTM and CDR2 ANQGSEA. The CDR3 reads CSGRYDEQFS. DNA of the CDR3: TGCTCAGGGCGTTACGATGAGCAGTTCTCC.

In its sample, this clonotype was seen once. The junction does not match germline at one end; this may be a read error. The chain employs TRBV5-1 and TRBJ1-6; TRBD1 aligns across 8 bases. This CDR3 contains 14 residues. Germline loops: CDR1 SGHRS, CDR2 YFSETQ. The CDR3 region is CASSLTGDGSPLHF. The CDR3 DNA reads TGCGCAAGCAGCTTGACAGGGGACGGTTCACCCCTCCACTTT.

V usage is TRBV5-1 and J usage is TRBJ2-7, with 14 bases that match TRBD2. V dropped 4 bases and J dropped 2; count of bases not matched to a gene: 5. The CDR3 extends over 16 amino acids. Germline values: CDR1 SGHRS, CDR2 YFSETQ. CDR3 nucleotides: TGCGCCAGCAGCCCGGGGACTAGCGGGGGCACCTACGAGCAGTACTTC. This codes for CASSPGTSGGTYEQYF.

This clonotype was seen repeatedly, ten times or more. This chain links TRBV20-1 with TRBJ2-1, with a tentative D call TRBD2 (6 bases). Trimming shortened V by 4 bases and J by 4 bases, and 20 bases separated the two germline ends. The germline CDR1 and CDR2 sequences are DFQATT and SNEGSKA (reference sequence). The CDR3 runs to 16 residues. The CDR3: CSAKTSGLFQYNEQFF. CDR3 nucleotide sequence: TGCAGTGCTAAAACATCGGGACTTTTTCAATACAATGAGCAGTTCTTC.

This clonotype was seen repeatedly, ten times or more. J is TRBJ2-7 and V is TRBV20-1; D gene unclear. Trimming stripped 0 bases from V and 10 bases from J, with 16 bases between. The CDR3 covers 13 residues. The germline gives CDR1 DFQATT, CDR2 SNEGSKA (reference sequence). CDR3 bases: TGCAGTGCTAGAGACCCTAGACAACCTGTTCAGTACTTC. Translation gives CSARDPRQPVQYF.

This clonotype appeared many times. The V gene is TRBV6-1, the J gene TRBJ2-7; perhaps D is TRBD1 or TRBD2 (6 bases each). The germline V and J ends were trimmed by 8 bases and 0 bases, with 17 bases remaining between them. The CDR3 is 15 residues long. Looked up from germline, CDR1 is MNHNS and CDR2 is SASEGT. CDR3 DNA: TGTGCCAGCCTTATTGAGGGGGGAAGCTCCTACGAGCAGTACTTC. Its translation: CASLIEGGSSYEQYF.

Ten or more counts support this clonotype. This may arise from a read error, as a much more abundant clone is one base away. This CDR3 is missing its conserved last phenylalanine or tryptophan, likely due to a read error. J is TRBJ1-1 and V is TRBV5-1; D is ambiguous. V lost 0 bases and J 5 bases, leaving 23 bases between the germline ends. This CDR3 spans 18 amino acids. Germline V lookup: CDR1 SGHRS, CDR2 YFSETQ. The CDR3 is CASSLEVWRGEVWTEAFL. The CDR3 region has the DNA TGCGCCAGCAGCTTGGAGGTTTGGCGAGGAGAGGTGTGGACTGAAGCTTTCCTT.

This clonotype was detected many times. The chain links TRBV18 to TRBJ1-1, with 7 positions matching TRBD1. The trim removed 1 base at V and 1 base at J, leaving 6 bases unmatched. CDR1 and CDR2 from the germline V gene are KGHSH and LQKENI. The CDR3 contains 16 residues. The CDR3 DNA follows: TGTGCCAGCTCACCACGGACAGGAGAGAGGAACACTGAAGCTTTCTTT. Protein: CASSPRTGERNTEAFF.

This chain links TRBV29-1 with TRBJ2-5; D may be TRBD1 (6 bases). The CDR3 covers 13 residues. Deletions cut 8 bases from V and 3 bases from J, with 16 bases between. Germline CDR1 SQVTM, CDR2 ANQGSEA. The DNA of the CDR3 is TGCAGCTTCCTAGATTCAGGGGAAGAGACCCAGTACTTC. Translating gives CSFLDSGEETQYF.

This clonotype was found once. The J gene is TRBJ2-1, the V gene TRBV20-1, with D tentatively TRBD2 (6 bases). In germline, CDR1 is DFQATT, CDR2 SNEGSKA (reference sequence). V was trimmed by 5 bases and J by 5 bases, leaving 19 bases between them. There are 15 residues in the CDR3. This chain's CDR3 is CSAGRDSLRDNEQFF. The CDR3 DNA reads as TGCAGTGCTGGCAGGGACTCTCTCCGGGACAATGAGCAGTTCTTC.

This clonotype has a count of ten or more. This chain connects TRBV25-1 to TRBJ1-6, with a possible D match to TRBD1 (5 bases). CDR1 is MGHDK, CDR2 SYGVNS, per germline. With 6 bases removed from V and 7 bases from J, the gap between germline ends came to 10 bases. The CDR3 sequence is 13 residues long. The CDR3 nucleotides are TGTGCCAGCAGGGGGCTGGGGAATTCACCCCTCCACTTT. Encoded protein: CASRGLGNSPLHF.

The chain couples TRBV25-1 to TRBJ2-7; D ambiguous. V lost 3 bases and J 4 bases, leaving 4 bases between the germline ends. This CDR3 comprises 11 residues. Germline-derived CDR1 and CDR2 are MGHDK and SYGVNS. CDR3 region: CASSDSYEQYF. The CDR3 coding sequence is TGTGCCAGCAGTGACTCGTACGAGCAGTACTTC.

This clonotype has at least ten counts. This rearrangement joins TRBV3-1 to TRBJ2-5, with 9 nucleotides matching TRBD2. The CDR3 loop spans 16 amino acids. V was pared by 4 bases and J by 3 bases, with 9 bases of the junction left unmatched. Germline V gene sequence: CDR1 LGHDT, CDR2 YNNKEL (reference sequence). The CDR3 bases are TGTGCCAGCAGCCTCCTTAGCGGGAGTCAAAAAGAGACCCAGTACTTC. This encodes CASSLLSGSQKETQYF.